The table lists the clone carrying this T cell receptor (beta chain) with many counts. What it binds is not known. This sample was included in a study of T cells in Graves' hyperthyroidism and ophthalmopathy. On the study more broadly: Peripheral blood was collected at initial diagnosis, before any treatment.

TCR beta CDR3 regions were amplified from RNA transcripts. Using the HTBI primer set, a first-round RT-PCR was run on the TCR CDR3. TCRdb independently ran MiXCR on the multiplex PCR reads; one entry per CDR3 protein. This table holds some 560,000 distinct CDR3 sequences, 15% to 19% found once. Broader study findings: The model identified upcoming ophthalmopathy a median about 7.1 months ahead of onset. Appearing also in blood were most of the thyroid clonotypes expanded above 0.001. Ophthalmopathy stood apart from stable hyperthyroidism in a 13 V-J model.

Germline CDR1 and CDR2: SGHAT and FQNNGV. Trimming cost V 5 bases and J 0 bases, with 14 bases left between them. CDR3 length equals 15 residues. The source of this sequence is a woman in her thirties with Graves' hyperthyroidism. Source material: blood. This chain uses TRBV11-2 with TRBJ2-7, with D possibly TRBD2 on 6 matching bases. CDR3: CASSKHKTSSYEQYF. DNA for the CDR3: TGTGCCAGCAGCAAACACAAGACTAGCTCCTACGAGCAGTACTTC.